Listed below are T cell receptor beta chains from one sample, sequenced in a study of molecular identifiers for immune sequencing clone quantification. TCRdb re-analysed the PCR reads in MiXCR, keeping a single row per CDR3 protein. The data show 600,000 to 650,000 distinct CDR3 sequences, around 20% seen once. Input material: naive CD8+ T cells from blood, with Jurkat cell RNA spiked in. The receptor source for this set is a human donor in good health. Some libraries in this study had Jurkat cell RNA spiked in. CDR3s include the opening cysteine and the closing phenylalanine or tryptophan. Each record gives: D gene, clone size, V gene, J gene, CDR3 DNA, CDR3 protein. The D gene is left open where the match is weak. Size is stated for part of the rows, as once, few or many counts, or as a class when the clone is expanded.

d_call: .
clone_size: many
v_call: TRBV7-6
j_call: TRBJ2-1
cdr3_nt: TGTGCCAGCAGCTTAGGGGTAGACCCTGAGCAGTTCTTC
cdr3_aa: CASSLGVDPEQFF

d_call: TRBD1
clone_size: .
v_call: TRBV7-9
j_call: TRBJ2-3
cdr3_nt: TGTGCCAACAGCTTAGGGACAGATGCGCAGTATTTT
cdr3_aa: CANSLGTDAQYF

d_call: TRBD2
clone_size: .
v_call: TRBV7-6
j_call: TRBJ2-7
cdr3_nt: TGTGCCAGCAGCTCTCCAGCGGGGGAGTACGAGCAGTACTTC
cdr3_aa: CASSSPAGEYEQYF

d_call: TRBD2
clone_size: .
v_call: TRBV13
j_call: TRBJ2-2
cdr3_nt: TGTGCCAGCAGCTTAGTAACTAGCGAGACCACCGGGGAGCTGTTTTTT
cdr3_aa: CASSLVTSETTGELFF

d_call: .
clone_size: many
v_call: TRBV7-2
j_call: TRBJ1-1
cdr3_nt: TGTGCCAGCAGCTCAACAGGGTATAGAGACGCTGAAGCTTTCTTT
cdr3_aa: CASSSTGYRDAEAFF

d_call: .
clone_size: many
v_call: TRBV7-6
j_call: TRBJ1-3
cdr3_nt: TGTGCCAGCAGCTTAGGGCTGGTTGAGAGCTCTGGAAACACCATATATTTT
cdr3_aa: CASSLGLVESSGNTIYF

d_call: TRBD2
clone_size: .
v_call: TRBV27
j_call: TRBJ2-7
cdr3_nt: TGTGCCAGCAGTTCCCCGACTAGCGGGAGCCTCCTCGCCGAGCAGTACTTC
cdr3_aa: CASSSPTSGSLLAEQYF

d_call: .
clone_size: few
v_call: TRBV2
j_call: TRBJ2-7
cdr3_nt: TGTGCCAGCAGTGAAGCCCGGGACGAGAACTCATACGAGCAGTACTTC
cdr3_aa: CASSEARDENSYEQYF

d_call: .
clone_size: few
v_call: TRBV27
j_call: TRBJ2-5
cdr3_nt: TGTGCCAGCAGCCAACCGGTCGGTAGCGGAGTGGAGACCCAGTACTTC
cdr3_aa: CASSQPVGSGVETQYF

d_call: .
clone_size: many
v_call: TRBV12-3/TRBV12-4
j_call: TRBJ1-5
cdr3_nt: TGTGCCAGCAGTCCAGGGTCTAATCAGCCCCAGCATTTT
cdr3_aa: CASSPGSNQPQHF

d_call: TRBD2
clone_size: many
v_call: TRBV6-5
j_call: TRBJ2-5
cdr3_nt: TGTGCCAGCAGTTACCGTCTAGCGGGAGTCATAGGCGAGACCCAGTACTTC
cdr3_aa: CASSYRLAGVIGETQYF

d_call: .
clone_size: .
v_call: TRBV28
j_call: TRBJ2-7
cdr3_nt: TGTGCCGGCAGTCCCAGCTACGAGCAGTACTTC
cdr3_aa: CAGSPSYEQYF

d_call: .
clone_size: .
v_call: TRBV5-6
j_call: TRBJ2-7
cdr3_nt: TGTGCCAGCTCGGCTTTCTACGAGCAGTACTTC
cdr3_aa: CASSAFYEQYF

d_call: .
clone_size: many
v_call: TRBV7-9
j_call: TRBJ1-5
cdr3_nt: TGTGCCAGCAGCTTAGCAAGCGCTGCTTGGGAGCCCCAGCATTTT
cdr3_aa: CASSLASAAWEPQHF

d_call: TRBD2
clone_size: few
v_call: TRBV4-1
j_call: TRBJ2-7
cdr3_nt: TGCGCCAGCAGCCAAGATGAGGTAGCGGGGTACGAGCAGTACTTC
cdr3_aa: CASSQDEVAGYEQYF

d_call: TRBD1
clone_size: many
v_call: TRBV19
j_call: TRBJ1-2
cdr3_nt: TGTGCCAGTAGAACCGGGACAGTGGGACCCTATGGCTACACCTTC
cdr3_aa: CASRTGTVGPYGYTF

d_call: .
clone_size: .
v_call: TRBV4-2
j_call: TRBJ1-2
cdr3_nt: TGTGCCAGCAGCCAAGATAAGGGATCTTACGGCTACACCTTC
cdr3_aa: CASSQDKGSYGYTF

d_call: .
clone_size: many
v_call: TRBV6-5
j_call: TRBJ1-1
cdr3_nt: TGTGCCAGCAGTTACGTGGTGAACACTGAAGCTTTCTTT
cdr3_aa: CASSYVVNTEAFF

d_call: TRBD2
clone_size: many
v_call: TRBV9
j_call: TRBJ2-2
cdr3_nt: TGTGCCAGCAGCGTAAAACAGCGGGGCCATGCGAACACCGGGGAGCTGTTTTTT
cdr3_aa: CASSVKQRGHANTGELFF

d_call: TRBD1
clone_size: .
v_call: TRBV4-3
j_call: TRBJ2-7
cdr3_nt: TGCGCCAGCAGCCAAGGGAGACAGGGAAGTTCCTACGAGCAGTACTTC
cdr3_aa: CASSQGRQGSSYEQYF

d_call: TRBD2
clone_size: many
v_call: TRBV24-1
j_call: TRBJ2-3
cdr3_nt: TGTGCCACCAGTGATCTAGCGGGACATACGCAGTATTTT
cdr3_aa: CATSDLAGHTQYF

d_call: .
clone_size: many
v_call: TRBV30
j_call: TRBJ2-1
cdr3_nt: TGTGCCTGGGATGCGGGGAACGGCTACAATGAGCAGTTCTTC
cdr3_aa: CAWDAGNGYNEQFF

d_call: .
clone_size: few
v_call: TRBV7-6
j_call: TRBJ1-1
cdr3_nt: TGTGCCAGCAGCTTAGAGGTGTTTGCAAACACTGAAGCTTTCTTT
cdr3_aa: CASSLEVFANTEAFF

d_call: TRBD1
clone_size: .
v_call: TRBV5-6
j_call: TRBJ2-2
cdr3_nt: TGTGCCAGCAGCTTGGACGCGACAGGGGGTTCCGGGGAGCTGTTTTTT
cdr3_aa: CASSLDATGGSGELFF